This passage covers 10 T cell receptor beta chains from one sample sequenced in a study of blood T cell repertoires in COVID-19. The protocol was immunoSEQ multiplex PCR, while the TCRdb copy is restricted to in-frame clones and leaves out a portion. In the table there are 200,000 to 250,000 clones, 85% to 90% of which are singletons. The sample consisted of peripheral blood. The receptor set was obtained from a man over 45 with acute or convalescent COVID-19.

This clone was found a few times. The chain links TRBV6-5 to TRBJ2-3; 7 bases match TRBD2. The CDR3 totals 13 residues. V dropped 8 bases and J dropped 3; count of bases not matched to a gene: 5. CDR1 is MNHEY, CDR2 SVGAGI, per germline. CDR3: CASGAGETDTQYF. CDR3 DNA: TGTGCCAGCGGGGCGGGGGAGACAGATACGCAGTATTTT.

V usage is TRBV5-1 and J usage is TRBJ1-3; 7 bases match TRBD1. Germline V CDR1 and CDR2: SGHRS, YFSETQ. CDR3 length: 15 residues. V shed 4 bases and J 3 bases; nucleotides not matched to a gene: 7. CDR3 amino acids: CASSAATGNGNTIYF. The CDR3 nucleotides read TGCGCCAGCAGCGCCGCGACAGGGAATGGAAACACCATATATTTT.

V gene TRBV5-8 combines with J gene TRBJ1-4; tentative D call: TRBD1 (5 bases). V was trimmed by 5 bases and J by 16 bases, leaving 30 bases between them. In germline, CDR1 is SGHTS, CDR2 YDEGEE. The CDR3 is made up of 16 amino acids. For the CDR3, the DNA is TGTGCCAGCAGGTGGTCGCCAGGGCCTACGACGTCAACCCCGTTTTTT. It translates to CASRWSPGPTTSTPFF.

The chain has TRBV9 and TRBJ1-2; the D gene is possibly TRBD1 (5 bases). The germline V gene has CDR1 SGDLS and CDR2 YYNGEE. CDR3 length: 14 residues. Deletions cut 4 bases from V and 0 bases from J, with 10 bases between. The chain's CDR3 is CASSPRTTNYGYTF. For the CDR3, the DNA is TGTGCCAGCAGCCCCAGGACAACTAACTATGGCTACACCTTC.

The chain carries TRBV7-9 and TRBJ1-5; weak D call: TRBD1 (6 bases). The CDR3 is made up of 14 amino acids. Trimming cost V 5 bases and J 10 bases, with 18 bases left between them. CDR1 SEHNR and CDR2 FQNEAQ come from the germline V gene (reference sequence). Here the CDR3 DNA reads TGTGCCAGCAGCCCCACAGGGAGCTCGGATCCCCAGCATTTT. Protein product: CASSPTGSSDPQHF.

This chain links TRBV5-1 with TRBJ1-6; D is uncertain. The germline gives CDR1 SGHRS, CDR2 YFSETQ. Trimming took 1 base from V and 7 from J, leaving 12 bases between them. The CDR3 is 15 residues long. CDR3 residues: CASSLLTAENSPLHF. The CDR3 nucleotides read TGCGCCAGCAGCTTGTTAACAGCCGAAAATTCACCCCTCCACTTT.

The chain employs TRBV18 and TRBJ1-1, with no clear D. CDR1 KGHSH and CDR2 LQKENI come from the germline V gene. The CDR3 runs to 13 residues. Trimming removed 5 bases at V and 1 base at J, with 8 bases between. CDR3 nucleotides: TGTGCCAGCTCAAGGGAGAGGAACACTGAAGCTTTCTTT. Translation gives CASSRERNTEAFF.

In DNA form, the CDR3 reads TGCGCCAGCAGCTTGGTTGCAGCGAACACCGGGGAGCTGTTTTTT. It specifies CASSLVAANTGELFF. The chain recombines TRBV5-1 with TRBJ2-2; D gene ambiguous. The length of the CDR3 is 15 residues. V lost 0 bases, J lost 0 bases, and 6 bases lay in between. The germline V gene encodes CDR1 SGHRS and CDR2 YFSETQ.

The chain links TRBV6-5 to TRBJ1-6; TRBD1 is a possible D gene (6 bases). CDR3 length: 15 residues. Trimming cost V 4 bases and J 7 bases, with 14 bases left between them. In germline, CDR1 is MNHEY, CDR2 SVGAGI. The CDR3 loop reads CASSSGVNGNSPLHF. CDR3 coding DNA: TGTGCCAGCAGTTCAGGGGTCAATGGGAATTCACCCCTCCACTTT.

The chain uses TRBV7-9 and TRBJ1-1, with D uncertain. The CDR3 runs to 14 residues. Trimming stripped 5 bases from V and 7 bases from J, with 17 bases between. The germline V gene encodes CDR1 SEHNR and CDR2 FQNEAQ (reference sequence). The CDR3, as DNA: TGTGCCAGCAGCCCTACCGGTCGCATCGGTGAAGCTTTCTTT. Translating it yields CASSPTGRIGEAFF.